The entry below describes one T cell receptor beta chain. Its antigen is currently unknown. This entry is derived from a study of shared clonotypes between healthy human individuals. Study results and caveats: Naive subsets generally exceeded memory subsets in estimated richness. Clonotype sharing across donors was expected to vary with sequencing depth.

Germline CDR1 reads SNHLY; CDR2 reads FYNNEI. The CDR3 is 16 residues long. With 6 bases removed from V and 1 base from J, the gap between germline ends came to 18 bases. Healthy HIV-negative adults with no recent acute infections or vaccinations were recruited as donors. Replicate sorted-subset PCRs were loaded with around 200 ng DNA, tens of thousands of T cell genomes. The table came from immunoSEQ multiplex PCR; TCRdb's copy has only in-frame clones and leaves some out. This sample has about 1 million clones; approximately 68% occur once, and the top ten carry around 1.4%. The chain has TRBV2 and TRBJ1-1; no firm D call. The sequence was obtained from a man younger than 30 in good health. What was sequenced was memory CD4+ T cells sorted from blood. Indicated subset: CD45RA-negative fraction. Here the CDR3 reads CASRSALSERNTEAFF. The CDR3 DNA reads as TGTGCCAGCAGGTCAGCCCTCTCAGAAAGGAACACTGAAGCTTTCTTT.